This T cell receptor beta chain comes out of a study of beta chain features in type 1 diabetes. Looked up from germline, CDR1 is MDHEN and CDR2 is SYDVKM. CDR3 size: 12 residues. V was pared by 10 bases and J by 3 bases, with 2 bases of the junction left unmatched. The investigators reverse transcribed all of the isolated RNA, so they sequenced expressed TCRB transcripts. The data were produced by immunoSEQ multiplex PCR, yet TCRdb's version contains in-frame clones alone and is incomplete. Among hundreds of thousands of clones listed, around 8% were seen once. The sequence derives from a woman aged 18-30 years in good health. The rearrangement joins TRBV28 to TRBJ2-1, with TRBD2 matching 8 bases. Sequenced: central memory CD4+ T cells from blood. The chain's CDR3 is CATGGGYNEQFF. The CDR3 DNA is TGTGCCACCGGGGGGGGCTACAATGAGCAGTTCTTC.